This T cell receptor beta chain was profiled in a study of T cell clonotyping in hematopoietic cell transplantation. Study-wide points: Recipient TCR diversity dropped after transplant; expanded clonotypes rose from day 30 to 180. Graft donor and pretransplant recipient Inverse Simpson Index values predicted broader posttransplant TCR diversity. At the given depth, recipient repertoires were over 95% de novo clonotypes.

Note on this clone: Its antigen is unidentified.

The CDR3 consists of 15 residues. V shed 4 bases, J shed 6 bases, and the junction held 10 bases outside the gene matches. Per germline, CDR1 SGDLS and CDR2 YYNGEE. TCRdb keeps only in-frame clones here, not all; method: immunoSEQ multiplex PCR. The table shows 69,000 or so clones, with roughly 94% occurring only once. Sequenced: peripheral blood mononuclear cells. The TCR originated in a man aged 50 to 60 in good health. Some clones in this sample may be carry-over from other donors' samples. The chain joins TRBV9 to TRBJ2-7; 10 bases align to TRBD1. Here the CDR3 reads CASSPRQGAPGEQYF. In DNA form, the CDR3 reads TGTGCCAGCAGCCCCCGACAGGGGGCGCCGGGCGAGCAGTACTTC.